The subject of this entry is one T cell receptor (beta chain). There is no known antigen for this receptor. No base-level quality is on record; no much larger clone is a single base apart. The protocol used for the library was the immunoSEQ multiplex PCR assay. TCRdb limited this immuneACCESS table to in-frame rearrangements with V and J called. A share of clones is missing; checked studies link under half to unresolved V genes, and the rest is unexplained. The sample profile shows some 82,000 clones; about 90% of them were found once. The ten largest clones represent over 15% of the sample. This entry is derived from a study of control samples from healthy donors and cancer patients (dated by TCRdb to about 2020). Sequences SGHRS (CDR1) and YFSETQ (CDR2) are obtained from the germline V gene. CDR3 length: 15 amino acids, cysteine to phenylalanine. Kept here is only the CDR3 DNA, which spans 45 bases and is read in frame from base 1. Trimming takes 1 base from V and 2 bases from J, and the germline ends sit 10 bases apart.

The source is a man aged 50 or older in good health. Recombination linked TRBV5-1 to TRBJ2-1, with no reliable assignment of the D segment. Material: blood. The CDR3 region has the sequence CASSLIDNTYNEQFF. The DNA reads as follows: TGCGCCAGCAGCTTGATAGACAATACCTACAATGAGCAGTTCTTC.